What follows are 9 T cell receptor beta chains derived from one specimen sequenced in a study of human T cells and chemical hapten exposure. MiXCR, run by TCRdb on the RACE reads, gives a single entry per CDR3 protein. The sample contains around 60,000 distinct CDR3 sequences, about 6.7% of which appear only once. Time point of the sample: pre-sensitization, week 0. Treatment in this sample: therapeutic diphenylcyclopropenone sensitization with weekly scalp DPC. Sequences were derived from whole blood, sampled in connection with sensitization to the hapten diphenylcyclopropenone (DPC). These receptors came from a woman younger than 45 with alopecia areata. Some clones in this sample may be carry-over from other donors' samples.

This clonotype was found many times. The chain carries TRBV29-1 and TRBJ2-3, with 10 bases matching TRBD2. Germline values: CDR1 SQVTM, CDR2 ANQGSEA. The CDR3 contains 14 residues. Trimming removed 4 bases from V and 4 bases from J; junction bases left unmatched: 5. CDR3 sequence (DNA): TGCAGCGTTGGGTTAGCGGGGGGACCAGATACGCAGTATTTT. Its translation is CSVGLAGGPDTQYF.

This clonotype appeared many times. The gene calls are TRBV6-5 and TRBJ1-5, with a weak D call TRBD1 (6 bases). This CDR3 is 14 amino acids long. The V and J ends lost 4 bases and 5 bases respectively, with 12 bases between them. Germline CDR1 reads MNHEY; CDR2 reads SVGAGI. CDR3 coding DNA: TGTGCCAGCAGTTTGGCAGGGGCGTATCAGCCCCAGCATTTT. Protein: CASSLAGAYQPQHF.

This clonotype was picked up a small number of times. The rearrangement joins TRBV5-4 to TRBJ2-6; TRBD2 aligns across 14 bases. The V segment lost 3 bases and the J segment 0 bases; nucleotides outside the gene matches: 14. Germline CDR1 and CDR2: SGHNT and YYREEE (reference sequence). The CDR3 consists of 22 residues. Here the CDR3 DNA reads TGTGCCAGCAGCTCCCTAGTCCCGGGACTAGCGGGGGTGAGCTCTGGGGCCAACGTCCTGACTTTC. Protein: CASSSLVPGLAGVSSGANVLTF.

This CDR3 is CASGPTRETQYF. The DNA for the CDR3 is TGTGCCAGCGGCCCAACGCGAGAGACCCAGTACTTC. The rearrangement joins TRBV27 to TRBJ2-5; no firm D call. V lost 8 bases to trimming and J lost 4 bases, with 11 bases between them. Germline V gene lookup returns CDR1 MNHEY and CDR2 SMNVEV (reference sequence). This CDR3 comprises 12 residues.

The sample holds a few counts of this clonotype. This rearrangement joins TRBV3-1 to TRBJ2-7, with TRBD1 identical over 7 bases. V dropped 3 bases and J dropped 1; count of bases not matched to a gene: 0. The germline gives CDR1 LGHDT, CDR2 YNNKEL (reference sequence). The CDR3 extends over 13 amino acids. The CDR3 region has the DNA TGTGCCAGCAGCCAGGACAGGTCCTACGAGCAGTACTTC. Translation gives CASSQDRSYEQYF.

The chain recombines TRBV6-5 with TRBJ2-7; no clear D. This CDR3 is built from 14 residues. Per the germline V gene, CDR1 is MNHEY and CDR2 is SVGAGI. V was shortened by 5 bases and J by 9 bases, with 20 bases between the two germline ends. The CDR3 loop reads CASSDGARVPAQYF. Written as DNA, the CDR3 is TGTGCCAGCAGTGACGGAGCCCGAGTCCCGGCGCAGTACTTC.

In this sample, this clonotype turned up many times. V gene TRBV6-5 combines with J gene TRBJ2-7; D gene ambiguous. V lost 0 bases, J lost 9 bases, and 15 bases lay in between. This CDR3 has 14 amino acids. Germline CDR1 reads MNHEY; CDR2 reads SVGAGI. The CDR3 reads CASSYSRSGEAQYF. CDR3 coding DNA: TGTGCCAGCAGTTACTCGAGGTCCGGTGAGGCGCAGTACTTC.

This clonotype was observed at least ten times. The chain links TRBV29-1 to TRBJ1-2; possibly TRBD1 for D (6 bases). This CDR3 has 13 amino acids. Trimming cost V 1 base and J 8 bases, with 14 bases left between them. Germline CDR1 reads SQVTM; CDR2 reads ANQGSEA. The DNA for the CDR3 is TGCAGCGTTGAAGTTACGGGGGGCCGCGGCTACACCTTC. It specifies CSVEVTGGRGYTF.

At least ten counts were recorded for this clonotype. The gene calls are TRBV12-3 or TRBV12-4 and TRBJ2-5, with 14 nucleotides matching TRBD2. The CDR3 is 16 residues long. Trimming at V came to 5 bases and at J to 1 base, leaving 3 bases not matched to a gene. The CDR3 here is CASSPGTSGGQETQYF. The CDR3 DNA reads as TGTGCCAGCAGTCCGGGGACTAGCGGGGGCCAAGAGACCCAGTACTTC.